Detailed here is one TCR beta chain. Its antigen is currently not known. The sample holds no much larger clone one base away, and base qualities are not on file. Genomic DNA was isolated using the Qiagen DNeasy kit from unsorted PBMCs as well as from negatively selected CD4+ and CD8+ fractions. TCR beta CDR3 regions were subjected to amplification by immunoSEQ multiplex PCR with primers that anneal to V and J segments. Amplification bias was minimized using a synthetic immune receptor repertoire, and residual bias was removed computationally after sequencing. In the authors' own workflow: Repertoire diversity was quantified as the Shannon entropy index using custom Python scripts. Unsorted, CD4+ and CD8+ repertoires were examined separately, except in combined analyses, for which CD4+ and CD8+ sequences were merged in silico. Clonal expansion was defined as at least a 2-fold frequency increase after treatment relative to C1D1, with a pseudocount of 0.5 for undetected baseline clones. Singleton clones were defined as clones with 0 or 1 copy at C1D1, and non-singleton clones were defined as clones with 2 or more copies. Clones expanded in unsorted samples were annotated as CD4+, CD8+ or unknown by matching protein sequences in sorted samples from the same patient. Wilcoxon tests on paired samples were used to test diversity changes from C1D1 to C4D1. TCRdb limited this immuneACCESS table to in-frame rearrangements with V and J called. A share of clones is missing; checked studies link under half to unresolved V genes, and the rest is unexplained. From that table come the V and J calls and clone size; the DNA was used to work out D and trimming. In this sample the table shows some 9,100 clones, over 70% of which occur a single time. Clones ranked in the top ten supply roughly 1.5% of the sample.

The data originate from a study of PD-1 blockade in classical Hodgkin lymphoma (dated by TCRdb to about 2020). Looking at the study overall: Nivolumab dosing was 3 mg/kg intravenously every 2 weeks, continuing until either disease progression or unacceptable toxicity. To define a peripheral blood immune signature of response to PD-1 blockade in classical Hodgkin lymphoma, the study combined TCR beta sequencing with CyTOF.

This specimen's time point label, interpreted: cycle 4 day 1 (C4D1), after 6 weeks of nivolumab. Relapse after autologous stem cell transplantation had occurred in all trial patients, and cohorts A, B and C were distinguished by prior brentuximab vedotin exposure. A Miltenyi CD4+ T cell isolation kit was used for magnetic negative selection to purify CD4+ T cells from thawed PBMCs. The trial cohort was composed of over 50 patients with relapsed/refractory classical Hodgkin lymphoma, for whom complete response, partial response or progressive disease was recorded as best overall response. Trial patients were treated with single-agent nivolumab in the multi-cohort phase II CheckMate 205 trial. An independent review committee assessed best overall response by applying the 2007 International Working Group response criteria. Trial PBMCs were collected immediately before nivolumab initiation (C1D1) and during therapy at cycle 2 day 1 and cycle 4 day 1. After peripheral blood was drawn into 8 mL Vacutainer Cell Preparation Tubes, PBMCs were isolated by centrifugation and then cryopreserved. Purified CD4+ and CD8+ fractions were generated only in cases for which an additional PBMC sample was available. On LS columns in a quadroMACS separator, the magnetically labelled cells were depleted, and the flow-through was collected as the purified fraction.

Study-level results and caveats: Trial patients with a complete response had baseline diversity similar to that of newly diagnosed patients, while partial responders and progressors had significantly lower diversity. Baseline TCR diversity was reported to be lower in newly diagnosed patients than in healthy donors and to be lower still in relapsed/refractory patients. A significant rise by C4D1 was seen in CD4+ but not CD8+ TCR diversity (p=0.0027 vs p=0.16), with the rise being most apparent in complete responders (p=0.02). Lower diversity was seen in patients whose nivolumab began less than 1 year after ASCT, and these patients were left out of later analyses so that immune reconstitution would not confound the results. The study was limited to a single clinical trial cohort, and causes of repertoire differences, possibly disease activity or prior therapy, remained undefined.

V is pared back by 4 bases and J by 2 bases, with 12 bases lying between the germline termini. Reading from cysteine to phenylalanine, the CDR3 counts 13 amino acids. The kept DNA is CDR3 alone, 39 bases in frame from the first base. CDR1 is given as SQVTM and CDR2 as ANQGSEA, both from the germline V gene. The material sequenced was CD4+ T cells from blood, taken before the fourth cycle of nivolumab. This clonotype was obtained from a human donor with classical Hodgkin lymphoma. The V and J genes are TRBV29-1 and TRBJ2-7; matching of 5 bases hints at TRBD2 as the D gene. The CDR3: CSVVIWGAYEQYF. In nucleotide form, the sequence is TGCAGCGTTGTCATCTGGGGAGCCTACGAGCAGTACTTC.